This TCR beta chain was sequenced for a study of OX40 agonist ivuxolimab in advanced cancers. Notes on the research overall: Ivuxolimab was a fully human IgG2 agonistic monoclonal antibody targeting the costimulatory receptor OX40 (CD134). Intravenous ivuxolimab was administered to patients every 2 weeks at six dose levels: 0.01, 0.1, 0.3, 1.5, 3 and 10 mg/kg. Among the approximately 54 dose-escalation patients, about 20 had hepatocellular carcinoma, around 15 melanoma, 9 renal cell carcinoma and 9 head and neck cancer. In the dose-escalation cohort, roughly 82% of patients were male, and the mean age was roughly 56 years with a range of about 20 to 80. Patients were allowed to have had prior anti-PD-1, anti-PD-L1 or anti-CTLA-4 therapy, and around two fifths of the dose-escalation patients had been treated with checkpoint inhibitors. Three dose-escalation patients achieved partial responses, one with hepatocellular carcinoma and two with cutaneous melanoma. Peripheral TCRbeta sequencing aimed to test whether ivuxolimab altered TCR sequence diversity and caused clonal T-cell expansion. The paper describes the monotherapy dose-escalation part (N ≈ 50 patients) of the phase I trial of ivuxolimab.

A note on this clone: Its antigen specificity is not known. It has no much larger one-base neighbor in the sample; base qualities were not kept.

V is reduced by 1 base and J by 2 bases, leaving a spacing of 9 bases between them. From its cysteine to its phenylalanine, the CDR3 spans 14 amino acids. Kept here is only the CDR3 DNA, which spans 42 bases and is read in frame from base 1. CDR1 and CDR2 are read off the germline V gene as SGHDN and FVKESK. Broad study findings and their caveats: Low levels of normalized T-cell clonal expansion were also seen in some nonresponding patients. Antigen specificity was not determined for the clonally expanded peripheral T cells. After ivuxolimab, expanded clones were on average more numerous among CD8+ T cells than among CD4+ T cells. In the 0.1-3.0 mg/kg groups, partial responders were among the patients with the lowest normalized peripheral clonal expansion, particularly in CD8+ T cells. At doses of 0.1 to 3.0 mg/kg, clonal expansion of both CD4+ and CD8+ blood T cells was observed from baseline to week 6.

Genomic DNA was isolated from the sorted cells so that the TCRbeta CDR3 region could be sequenced. TCRbeta CDR3 regions were sequenced using the immunoSEQ Assay. TCRdb provides this immuneACCESS table in a form limited to in-frame rearrangements. Some clones are lacking; in checked studies, under half of them reflect an unresolved V gene, and why the rest are absent is not known. The sample includes around 82,000 clones, with 85% to 90% observed a single time. 10% to 15% of the sample is in the top ten clones. The trial excluded patients who had a history of autoimmune disease or were on systemic immunosuppression. Peripheral blood for TCR sequencing was collected from all dose cohorts at baseline, on cycle 4 day 1, and on cycle 7 day 1. Samples were obtained from an open-label, multicenter, first-in-human phase I dose-escalation trial of ivuxolimab. Adults with locally advanced or metastatic head and neck squamous cell, hepatocellular, melanoma or renal cell carcinoma were enrolled in the trial. Before TCR sequencing, CD4+ T cells and CD8+ T cells from peripheral blood were sorted into separate populations.

The specimen was CD4+ or CD8+ T cells sorted from blood, collected in a trial of the OX40 agonist ivuxolimab. This TCR came from an adult with an advanced solid tumor such as melanoma, head and neck, liver or kidney cancer. The rearrangement joined TRBV14 to TRBJ2-7; the D gene is unclear. DNA sequence: TGTGCCAGCAGCCAAGGCGGACGACCCTACGAGCAGTACTTC. Its protein product is CASSQGGRPYEQYF.